A selection of T cell receptor beta chains follows, all from one sample in a study of cytomegalovirus exposure and HLA in healthy donors. Measured with immunoSEQ multiplex PCR; TCRdb has only the in-frame clones, and not every one. Its table records 70,000 or so clones. Sequencing input: PBMCs. These receptors originate from a female donor in good health and CMV-seropositive. The CDR3 runs from the conserved cysteine through the conserved F or W. D genes are given only for firm matches.

J,D,V,length,CDR3,DNA
TRBJ2-3,TRBD2,TRBV7-9,15,CASSLILAGTDTQYF,TGTGCCAGCAGCTTAATCCTAGCGGGGACAGATACGCAGTATTTT
TRBJ2-7,TRBD1,TRBV4-3,14,CASSQGGQGYEQYF,TGCGCCAGCAGCCAAGGTGGACAGGGCTACGAGCAGTACTTC
TRBJ2-6,TRBD1,TRBV4-2,16,CASSVQGAFGANVLTF,TGTGCCAGCAGCGTACAGGGGGCTTTTGGGGCCAACGTCCTGACTTTC
TRBJ1-1,TRBD1,TRBV6-5,14,CASSIGQVDTEAFF,TGTGCCAGCAGCATTGGACAGGTGGACACTGAAGCTTTCTTT
TRBJ2-3,TRBD2,TRBV5-4,18,CASSFRTSGGTLTDTQYF,TGTGCCAGCAGCTTTCGGACTAGCGGGGGGACATTAACAGATACGCAGTATTTT
TRBJ2-2,-,TRBV19,13,CASIPTSSGELFF,TGTGCCAGTATCCCGACTAGTTCCGGGGAGCTGTTTTTT
TRBJ1-1,-,TRBV12-5,13,CASGWGTQTEAFF,TGTGCTAGTGGTTGGGGCACACAAACTGAAGCTTTCTTT
TRBJ1-1,-,TRBV6-5,15,CASSLHGLENTEAFF,TGTGCCAGCAGCCTCCACGGGTTGGAGAACACTGAAGCTTTCTTT
TRBJ1-2,-,TRBV6-6,10,CASSDSALTF,TGTGCAAGCAGTGACAGCGCTCTTACCTTC
TRBJ1-1,-,TRBV7-9,12,CASSLSYTEAFF,TGTGCCAGCAGCTTATCATACACTGAAGCTTTCTTT
TRBJ1-5,-,TRBV19,14,CASSKSGQNQPQHF,TGTGCCAGTAGTAAATCAGGGCAAAATCAGCCCCAGCATTTT
TRBJ2-5,-,TRBV30,13,CAWQAGLGETQYF,TGTGCCTGGCAGGCGGGGCTCGGGGAGACCCAGTACTTC
TRBJ2-2,TRBD2,TRBV4-3,15,CASSPRGGHAGELFF,TGCGCCAGCAGCCCCCGCGGGGGGCACGCCGGGGAGCTGTTTTTT
TRBJ1-1,-,TRBV2,12,CASSAGGTEAFF,TGTGCCAGCAGCGCCGGTGGCACTGAAGCTTTCTTT
TRBJ1-2,-,TRBV28,15,CASSFPDRAHYGYTF,TGTGCCAGCAGTTTCCCAGACAGAGCTCACTATGGCTACACCTTC
TRBJ1-4,TRBD1,TRBV7-9,15,CASSQGQGSNRELFF,TGTGCCAGCAGCCAGGGACAGGGCTCTAATAGGGAACTGTTTTTT
TRBJ2-7,TRBD1,TRBV30,12,CAWSAGGDEQYF,TGTGCCTGGAGTGCAGGGGGAGACGAGCAGTACTTC